This TCR beta chain came from a study of T-cell memory formation after mild COVID-19. TCRdb recomputed calls from the 5' RACE reads with MiXCR, one row per CDR3 protein. The sample carries almost 550,000 distinct CDR3 sequences, roughly 20% recorded once. The length of the CDR3 is 16 residues. V lost 7 bases to trimming and J lost 2 bases, with 17 bases between them. Germline-derived CDR1 and CDR2 are SGHVS and FQNEAQ. Material: PBMCs or a T cell subset sorted from them (not recorded which). This TCR was sampled from an adult woman who had mild COVID-19 (a few samples of this study predate the infection). Cell type and time point are not known. The chain has TRBV7-8 and TRBJ1-4; tentative D call: TRBD1 (6 bases). The CDR3: CASTLGGGGTNEKLFF. The CDR3 nucleotides are TGTGCCAGCACCCTAGGGGGTGGAGGGACTAATGAAAAACTGTTTTTT.